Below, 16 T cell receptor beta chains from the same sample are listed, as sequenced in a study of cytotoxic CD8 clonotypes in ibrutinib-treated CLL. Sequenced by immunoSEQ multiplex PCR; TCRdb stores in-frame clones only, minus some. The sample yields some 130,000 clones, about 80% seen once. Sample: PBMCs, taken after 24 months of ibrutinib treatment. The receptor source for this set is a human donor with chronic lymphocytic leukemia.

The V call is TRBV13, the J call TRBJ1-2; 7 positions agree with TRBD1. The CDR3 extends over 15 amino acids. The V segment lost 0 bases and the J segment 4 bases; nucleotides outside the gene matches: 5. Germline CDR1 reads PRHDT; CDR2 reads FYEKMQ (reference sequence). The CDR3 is CASSLGTGQLYGYTF. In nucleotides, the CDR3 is TGTGCCAGCAGCTTAGGGACAGGGCAACTCTATGGCTACACCTTC.

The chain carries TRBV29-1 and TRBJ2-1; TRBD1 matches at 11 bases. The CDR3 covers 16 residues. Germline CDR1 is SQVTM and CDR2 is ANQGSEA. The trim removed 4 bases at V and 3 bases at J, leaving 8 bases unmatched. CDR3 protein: CSVGPGQGDHYNEQFF. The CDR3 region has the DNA TGCAGCGTTGGGCCGGGACAGGGGGACCACTACAATGAGCAGTTCTTC.

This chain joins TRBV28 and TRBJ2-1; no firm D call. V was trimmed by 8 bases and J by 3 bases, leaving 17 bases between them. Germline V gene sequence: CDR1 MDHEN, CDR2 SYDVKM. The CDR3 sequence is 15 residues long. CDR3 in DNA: TGTGCCAGCTCCCCGCCTCGACTCCTCTACAATGAGCAGTTCTTC. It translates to CASSPPRLLYNEQFF.

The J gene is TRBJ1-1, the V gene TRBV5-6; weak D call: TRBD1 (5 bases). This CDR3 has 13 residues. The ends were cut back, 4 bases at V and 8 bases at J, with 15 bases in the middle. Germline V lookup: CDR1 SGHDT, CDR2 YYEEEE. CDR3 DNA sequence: TGTGCCAGCAGCCACTGGGCGGGGGAGGAAGCTTTCTTT. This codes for CASSHWAGEEAFF.

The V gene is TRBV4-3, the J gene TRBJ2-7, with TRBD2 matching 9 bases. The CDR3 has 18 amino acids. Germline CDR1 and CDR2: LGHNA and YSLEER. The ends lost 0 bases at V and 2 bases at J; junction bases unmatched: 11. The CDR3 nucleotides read TGCGCCAGCAGCCAAGAAGCCGGCCCAGCGGGAGGCCCCTACGAGCAGTACTTC. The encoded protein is CASSQEAGPAGGPYEQYF.

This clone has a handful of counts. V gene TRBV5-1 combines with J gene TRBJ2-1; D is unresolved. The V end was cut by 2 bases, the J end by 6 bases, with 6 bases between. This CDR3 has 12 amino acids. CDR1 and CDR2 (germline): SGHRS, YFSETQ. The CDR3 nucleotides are TGCGCCAGCAGCTTCGGGCTCAATGAGCAGTTCTTC. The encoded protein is CASSFGLNEQFF. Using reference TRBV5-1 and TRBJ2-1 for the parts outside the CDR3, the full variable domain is KAGVTQTPRYLIKTRGQQVTLSCSPISGHRSVSWYQQTPGQGLQFLFEYFSETQRNKGNFPGRFSGRQFSNSRSEMNVSTLELGDSALYLCASSFGLNEQFFGPGTRLTVL.

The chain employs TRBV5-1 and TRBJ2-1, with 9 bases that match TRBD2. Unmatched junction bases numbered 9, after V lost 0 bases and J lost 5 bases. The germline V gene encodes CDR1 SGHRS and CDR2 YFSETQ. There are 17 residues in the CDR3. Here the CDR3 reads CASSLAGTSKSNNEQFF. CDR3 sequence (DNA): TGCGCCAGCAGCTTGGCGGGGACTAGCAAATCAAACAATGAGCAGTTCTTC.

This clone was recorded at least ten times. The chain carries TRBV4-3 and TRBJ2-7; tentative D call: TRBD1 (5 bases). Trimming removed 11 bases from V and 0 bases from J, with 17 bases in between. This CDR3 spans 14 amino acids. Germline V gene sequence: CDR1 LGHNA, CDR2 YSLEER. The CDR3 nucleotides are TGCGCCCCCGGCCCAGGGTCGAGCTCCTACGAGCAGTACTTC. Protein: CAPGPGSSSYEQYF.

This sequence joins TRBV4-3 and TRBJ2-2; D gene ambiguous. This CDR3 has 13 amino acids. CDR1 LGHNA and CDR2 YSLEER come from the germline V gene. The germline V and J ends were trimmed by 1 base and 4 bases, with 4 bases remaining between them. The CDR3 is CASSQVGTGELFF. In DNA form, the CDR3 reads TGCGCCAGCAGCCAAGTGGGCACCGGGGAGCTGTTTTTT.

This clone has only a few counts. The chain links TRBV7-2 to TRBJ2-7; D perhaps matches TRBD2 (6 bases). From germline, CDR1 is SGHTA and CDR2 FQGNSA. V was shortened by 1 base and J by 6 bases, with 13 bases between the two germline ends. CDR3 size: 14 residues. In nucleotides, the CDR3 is TGTGCCAGCAGCTTAGGGGGACCCGGGGGCGAGCAGTACTTC. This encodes CASSLGGPGGEQYF.

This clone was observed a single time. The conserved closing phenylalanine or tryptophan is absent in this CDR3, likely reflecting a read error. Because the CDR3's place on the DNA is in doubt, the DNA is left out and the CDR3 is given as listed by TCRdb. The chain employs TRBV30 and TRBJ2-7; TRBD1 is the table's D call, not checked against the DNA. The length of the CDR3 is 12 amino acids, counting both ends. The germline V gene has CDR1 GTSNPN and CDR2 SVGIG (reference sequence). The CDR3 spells CAWSVISGDTGI.

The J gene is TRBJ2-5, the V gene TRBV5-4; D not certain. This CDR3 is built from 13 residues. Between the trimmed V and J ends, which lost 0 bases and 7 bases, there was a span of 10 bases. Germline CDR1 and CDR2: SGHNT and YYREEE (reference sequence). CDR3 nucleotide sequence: TGTGCCAGCAGCTTGGATACTCGCCCGACCCAGTACTTC. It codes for CASSLDTRPTQYF.

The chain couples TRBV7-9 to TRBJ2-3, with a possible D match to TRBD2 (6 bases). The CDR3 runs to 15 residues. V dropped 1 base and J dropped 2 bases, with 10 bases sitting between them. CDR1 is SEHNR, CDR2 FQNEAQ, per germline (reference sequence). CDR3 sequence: CASSLEGGATDTQYF. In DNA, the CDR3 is TGTGCCAGCAGCTTAGAGGGCGGGGCCACAGATACGCAGTATTTT.

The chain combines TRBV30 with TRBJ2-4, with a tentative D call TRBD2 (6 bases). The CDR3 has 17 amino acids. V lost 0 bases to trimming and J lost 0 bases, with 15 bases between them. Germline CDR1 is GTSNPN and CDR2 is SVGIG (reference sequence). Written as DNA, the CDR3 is TGTGCCTGGAGTGTACGGGGGTTGACCGTAGCCAAAAACATTCAGTACTTC. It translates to CAWSVRGLTVAKNIQYF.

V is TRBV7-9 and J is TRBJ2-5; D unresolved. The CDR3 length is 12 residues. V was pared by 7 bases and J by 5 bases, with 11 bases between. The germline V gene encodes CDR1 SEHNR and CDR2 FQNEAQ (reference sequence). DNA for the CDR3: TGTGCCAGCAACGGGCCTCAGGAGACCCAGTACTTC. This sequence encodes CASNGPQETQYF.

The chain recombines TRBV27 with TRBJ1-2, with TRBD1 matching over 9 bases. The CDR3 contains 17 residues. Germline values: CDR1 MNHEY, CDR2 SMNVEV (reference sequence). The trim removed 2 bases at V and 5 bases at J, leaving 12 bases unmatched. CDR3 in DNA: TGTGCCAGCAGTTTAGACCTCGGACAGGGGCGATTGTATGGCTACACCTTC. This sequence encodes CASSLDLGQGRLYGYTF.